The next 28 T cell receptor beta chains were all read from a single sample in a study of OX40 agonist ivuxolimab in advanced cancers. Profiling relied on immunoSEQ multiplex PCR, and the TCRdb table lists in-frame clones only, not all of them. Of 55,000 to 70,000 clones listed, around 82% are singletons. The specimen comprised CD4+ or CD8+ T cells sorted from blood, sampled in a trial of the OX40 agonist ivuxolimab. All receptors derive from an adult with an advanced solid tumor such as melanoma, head and neck, liver or kidney cancer.

The chain uses TRBV29-1 and TRBJ1-5; a possible D gene is TRBD1 (6 bases). This CDR3 has 12 residues. The ends were cut back, 7 bases at V and 4 bases at J, with 11 bases in the middle. Germline CDR1 and CDR2: SQVTM and ANQGSEA. CDR3 sequence (DNA): TGCAGCGCTGGGGGGGCTAATCAGCCCCAGCATTTT. It yields the protein CSAGGANQPQHF.

This chain connects TRBV7-9 to TRBJ2-7; D remains unclear. CDR1 and CDR2 (germline): SEHNR, FQNEAQ (reference sequence). V lost 0 bases and J lost 2, with 8 bases in between. The CDR3 runs 14 residues. The CDR3 region is CASSLAVGAYEQYF. Here the CDR3 DNA reads TGTGCCAGCAGCTTAGCGGTAGGCGCCTACGAGCAGTACTTC.

The chain links TRBV13 to TRBJ2-1; 7 bases match TRBD2. V was pared by 2 bases and J by 0 bases, with 1 base of the junction left unmatched. The CDR3 spans 15 residues. Germline assignment: CDR1 PRHDT and CDR2 FYEKMQ (reference sequence). The CDR3 region is CASSLRGSSYNEQFF. CDR3 DNA sequence: TGTGCCAGCAGCTTACGCGGGAGCTCCTACAATGAGCAGTTCTTC.

The chain uses TRBV2 and TRBJ2-3; D might be TRBD2 (6 bases). CDR1 and CDR2 (germline): SNHLY, FYNNEI. The CDR3 has 15 amino acids. Trimming shortened V by 2 bases and J by 7 bases, and 16 bases separated the two germline ends. CDR3 nucleotides: TGTGCCAGCAGTGAATGGGCGGGGACCTCCAATACGCAGTATTTT. Residues: CASSEWAGTSNTQYF.

The V call is TRBV7-3, the J call TRBJ1-1; no reliable D call. Trimming left V 0 bases short and J 0 bases short, with 5 bases between. Germline V gives CDR1 SGHTA, CDR2 FQGTGA. The CDR3 spans 14 residues. The CDR3 loop is CASSLTGMNTEAFF. CDR3 sequence (DNA): TGTGCCAGCAGCTTAACAGGGATGAACACTGAAGCTTTCTTT.

The rearrangement joins TRBV28 to TRBJ1-2; D not certain. Per germline, CDR1 MDHEN and CDR2 SYDVKM. V was trimmed by 8 bases and J by 1 base, leaving 14 bases between them. The CDR3 extends over 14 amino acids. The DNA of the CDR3 is TGTGCCAGCGAATCACCGGGCCTTAACTATGGCTACACCTTC. Protein product: CASESPGLNYGYTF.

This clone has just a few counts. The rearrangement joins TRBV14 to TRBJ1-1; unclear D gene. The V gene's germline CDR1 is SGHDN and CDR2 FVKESK. The length of the CDR3 is 14 residues. The V end was cut by 4 bases, the J end by 4 bases, with 13 bases between. CDR3 bases: TGTGCCAGCAGCCGAGAAGGCGGGTTCACTGAAGCTTTCTTT. It specifies CASSREGGFTEAFF.

The chain carries TRBV7-9 and TRBJ1-1, with a possible D match to TRBD1 (6 bases). The CDR3 loop spans 17 amino acids. Per germline, CDR1 SEHNR and CDR2 FQNEAQ (reference sequence). Trimming removed 4 bases from V and 1 base from J, with 19 bases in between. This CDR3 is CASSSKGGQTQNTEAFF. As DNA, the CDR3 is TGTGCCAGCAGCTCTAAAGGTGGACAGACTCAGAACACTGAAGCTTTCTTT.

The chain carries TRBV6-1 and TRBJ2-7; 7 bases map to TRBD1. This CDR3 is built from 15 residues. J lost 5 bases, V lost 6 bases, and 13 bases had no gene match. Germline CDR1 reads MNHNS; CDR2 reads SASEGT. CDR3 coding DNA: TGTGCCAGCAGCCCCCCCCGGACAGGATTAAACGAGCAGTACTTC. It specifies CASSPPRTGLNEQYF.

This sequence joins TRBV11-1 and TRBJ2-5; D is perhaps TRBD2 (6 bases). The CDR3 is made up of 13 amino acids. V lost 3 bases and J 5 bases, leaving 10 bases between the germline ends. The germline CDR1 and CDR2 sequences are SGHAT and FQDESV (reference sequence). The CDR3: CASSFDREETQYF. The CDR3 DNA follows: TGTGCCAGCAGCTTTGACCGGGAGGAGACCCAGTACTTC.

This clone appeared a single time. The chain recombines TRBV4-1 with TRBJ2-7; D is uncertain. The length of the CDR3 is 14 residues. Germline V gene lookup returns CDR1 MGHRA and CDR2 YSYEKL. The germline V and J ends were trimmed by 4 bases and 1 base, with 11 bases remaining between them. The chain's CDR3 is CASSPGAISYEQYF. CDR3 coding DNA: TGCGCCAGCAGCCCGGGTGCTATTTCCTACGAGCAGTACTTC.

The chain joins TRBV28 to TRBJ1-2; D is ambiguous. The CDR3 contains 12 residues. Trimming took 3 bases from V and 5 from J, leaving 7 bases between them. In germline, CDR1 is MDHEN, CDR2 SYDVKM. CDR3 coding DNA: TGTGCCAGCAGTTTTGAAGGGTATGGCTACACCTTC. The encoded protein is CASSFEGYGYTF.

This clone is a singleton in its sample. This sequence joins TRBV28 and TRBJ1-4; 10 bases fit TRBD1. The ends lost 5 bases at V and 6 bases at J; junction bases unmatched: 9. The CDR3 consists of 16 residues. Germline CDR1 and CDR2: MDHEN and SYDVKM. The CDR3: CASSPERGTGDEKLFF. The CDR3 bases are TGTGCCAGCAGTCCAGAGAGGGGGACAGGGGATGAAAAACTGTTTTTT.

This clone came up once. The V and J genes are TRBV6-5 and TRBJ2-3; tentatively, D is TRBD2 (7 bases). The germline gives CDR1 MNHEY, CDR2 SVGAGI. The V end lost 5 bases, the J end lost 9 bases, and 12 bases lay between the germline ends. The CDR3 covers 12 residues. The CDR3: CASSRPGGTQYF. CDR3 sequence (DNA): TGTGCCAGCAGTAGACCGGGGGGCACGCAGTATTTT.

The rearrangement uses TRBV4-2 and TRBJ2-4; 11 bases align to TRBD2. Germline V gene lookup returns CDR1 LGHNA and CDR2 YNFKEQ. This CDR3 spans 16 amino acids. V dropped 4 bases and J dropped 1; count of bases not matched to a gene: 3. The CDR3 DNA reads TGTGCCAGCAGCCTGACTAGCGGGAAGGCCAAAAACATTCAGTACTTC. Encoded protein: CASSLTSGKAKNIQYF.

The chain is built from TRBV5-1 and TRBJ1-3; D not certain. Germline V gives CDR1 SGHRS, CDR2 YFSETQ. V lost 4 bases, J lost 4 bases, and 9 bases lay in between. The CDR3 has 13 residues. The DNA of the CDR3 is TGCGCCAGCAGCCGGATAGAGGGAAACACCATATATTTT. It specifies CASSRIEGNTIYF.

The J gene is TRBJ1-1, the V gene TRBV5-1, with a tentative D call TRBD1 (5 bases). Germline assignment: CDR1 SGHRS and CDR2 YFSETQ. Trimming shortened V by 7 bases and J by 3 bases, and 13 bases separated the two germline ends. This CDR3 comprises 13 residues. As DNA, the CDR3 is TGCGCCAGCGCTGGGGGGATGGACACTGAAGCTTTCTTT. Translating gives CASAGGMDTEAFF.

Here the CDR3 DNA reads TGTGCCAGCAGTGAGGGGCAGTACTACGAGCAGTACTTC. Translated, it gives CASSEGQYYEQYF. The rearrangement uses TRBV6-1 and TRBJ2-7; D may be TRBD1 (5 bases). The germline V and J ends were trimmed by 3 bases and 3 bases, with 9 bases remaining between them. Per germline, CDR1 MNHNS and CDR2 SASEGT. The CDR3 is 13 amino acids.

CDR3 in amino acids: CASSPGRATNEKLFF. The CDR3 nucleotides are TGTGCCAGCAGCCCAGGGAGGGCAACTAATGAAAAACTGTTTTTT. The chain uses TRBV11-3 and TRBJ1-4, with D possibly matching TRBD1 (5 bases). The CDR3 sequence is 15 residues long. CDR1 and CDR2 (germline): SGHNT, YENEEA. V gave up 5 bases and J gave up 0 bases, with 10 bases separating them.

V gene TRBV9 combines with J gene TRBJ2-5, with no clear D. Near its end, the DNA agrees better with TRBJ2-7, so the J call may be wrong. Looked up from germline, CDR1 is SGDLS and CDR2 is YYNGEE. The CDR3 has 14 amino acids. CDR3 DNA: TGTGCCAGCAGCGTCGACTCCTTCTCCTACGAGCAGTACTTC. Its translation: CASSVDSFSYEQYF.

This clone came up once. This chain connects TRBV5-6 to TRBJ2-5; 9 bases map to TRBD2. The V segment lost 4 bases and the J segment 3 bases; nucleotides outside the gene matches: 19. The CDR3 sequence is 19 residues long. CDR1 and CDR2 (germline): SGHDT, YYEEEE. The CDR3 DNA follows: TGTGCCAGCAGCAAGGGAGGTCGTAGTCTAGCGGGAACCAAAGAGACCCAGTACTTC. It encodes CASSKGGRSLAGTKETQYF.

The chain carries TRBV7-9 and TRBJ1-1; no firm D call. Trimming removed 10 bases from V and 5 bases from J, with 17 bases in between. The CDR3 is 13 residues long. The germline CDR1 and CDR2 sequences are SEHNR and FQNEAQ (reference sequence). The CDR3 region is CAMGKPLPTEAFF. The CDR3 DNA reads TGTGCCATGGGAAAGCCCCTACCTACTGAAGCTTTCTTT.

The rearrangement links TRBV5-8 to TRBJ2-7; 8 bases map to TRBD2. This CDR3 contains 14 residues. V dropped 4 bases and J dropped 1; count of bases not matched to a gene: 4. CDR1 SGHTS and CDR2 YDEGEE come from the germline V gene. The CDR3 region has the DNA TGTGCCAGCAGCCGCCGGGGGGGATCCTACGAGCAGTACTTC. Protein: CASSRRGGSYEQYF.

The rearrangement joins TRBV6-5 to TRBJ1-2; perhaps TRBD1 as D (5 bases). Germline lookup yields CDR1 MNHEY and CDR2 SVGAGI. Trimming removed 0 bases at V and 8 bases at J, with 13 bases between. This CDR3 contains 14 residues. Written as DNA, the CDR3 is TGTGCCAGCAGTTACTCGCGGGGGAATTCAGGCTACACCTTC. This encodes CASSYSRGNSGYTF.

This clone appeared once. The J gene is TRBJ2-7, the V gene TRBV19; TRBD1 aligns across 11 bases. This CDR3 is 17 amino acids long. J was trimmed by 0 bases and V by 3 bases; bases with no gene match: 7. Germline V gene data show CDR1 as LNHDA and CDR2 as SQIVND (reference sequence). CDR3 coding DNA: TGTGCCAGTAGTATGCTACTGGGACAGGGGGTCTCCTACGAGCAGTACTTC. Protein product: CASSMLLGQGVSYEQYF.

The rearrangement joins TRBV2 to TRBJ2-1, with TRBD2 identical over 11 bases. Germline V gives CDR1 SNHLY, CDR2 FYNNEI. This CDR3 comprises 15 residues. V shed 7 bases and J 9 bases; nucleotides not matched to a gene: 11. The CDR3 loop reads CASTEVSGGAGEQFF. The CDR3 DNA sequence: TGTGCCAGCACCGAAGTTAGCGGGGGGGCAGGTGAGCAGTTCTTC.

The chain has TRBV2 and TRBJ2-1; D is unresolved. CDR1 is SNHLY and CDR2 is FYNNEI in the germline V gene. CDR3 size: 17 residues. V gave up 0 bases and J gave up 8 bases, with 20 bases separating them. CDR3 region: CASSEAGSQIYEDEQFF. For the CDR3, the DNA is TGTGCCAGCAGTGAAGCCGGGTCCCAAATTTACGAAGATGAGCAGTTCTTC.

The gene calls are TRBV18 and TRBJ1-5; TRBD1 might be the D (5 bases). Germline-derived CDR1 and CDR2 are KGHSH and LQKENI. Trimming cost V 4 bases and J 1 base, with 17 bases left between them. The CDR3 length is 17 residues. CDR3 amino acids: CASSRSMGGESNQPQHF. The CDR3 DNA reads TGTGCCAGCTCACGCAGCATGGGGGGGGAAAGCAATCAGCCCCAGCATTTT.